This passage covers 23 T cell receptor beta chains from one sample sequenced in a study of CD8 T cells in ankylosing spondylitis. Study-wide results and limits: Seemingly distinctive of ankylosing spondylitis blood was a TCR beta motif formed by eight highly homologous variants.

In TCRdb, the 5' RACE reads were re-called with MiXCR into one record per CDR3 protein. Here the sample spans 750,000 to 850,000 distinct CDR3 sequences, approximately 12% being singletons. No cognate antigen is known for these TCRs. Sequenced: blood, either unsorted or a sorted T cell fraction (not recorded which). The source of these receptors is a male donor with ankylosing spondylitis.

The sample holds many counts of this clonotype. J is TRBJ2-7 and V is TRBV20-1; 7 positions agree with TRBD2. This CDR3 contains 14 residues. Trimming removed 1 base from V and 0 bases from J; junction bases left unmatched: 3. The germline gives CDR1 DFQATT, CDR2 SNEGSKA (reference sequence). The CDR3 sequence: CSARGGTNSYEQYF. DNA for the CDR3: TGCAGTGCTAGAGGGGGGACTAACTCCTACGAGCAGTACTTC.

This chain joins TRBV30 and TRBJ2-7; 7 nucleotides agree with TRBD2. This CDR3 comprises 13 residues. The V segment lost 8 bases and the J segment 3 bases; nucleotides outside the gene matches: 10. CDR1 GTSNPN and CDR2 SVGIG come from the germline V gene (reference sequence). CDR3 protein: CAAWREGSYEQYF. The CDR3 nucleotides read TGTGCCGCCTGGAGGGAGGGGAGCTACGAGCAGTACTTC.

Details on this clonotype: Being one base from a much bigger clone, this may be a read error. CDR3 amino acids: CASSVVYTGELFF. Written as DNA, the CDR3 is TGTGCCAGCAGCGTAGTATACACCGGGGAGCTGTTTTTT. V and J are TRBV9 and TRBJ2-2; D is unclear. CDR3 length: 13 amino acids. V lost 0 bases and J lost 3, with 3 bases in between. Germline V gene lookup returns CDR1 SGDLS and CDR2 YYNGEE.

This clonotype was recorded a few times. V is TRBV20-1 and J is TRBJ2-5; 12 positions agree with TRBD2. Trimming cost V 0 bases and J 4 bases; bases outside gene matches: 6. Germline V gives CDR1 DFQATT, CDR2 SNEGSKA (reference sequence). The CDR3 loop spans 16 amino acids. The CDR3 coding sequence is TGCAGTGCTAGAGATCCTAGCGGGGGGGCCGGAGAGACCCAGTACTTC. Its translation is CSARDPSGGAGETQYF.

This chain joins TRBV5-1 and TRBJ2-5; D gene uncertain. The CDR3 has 13 residues. The germline V gene has CDR1 SGHRS and CDR2 YFSETQ. V was pared by 3 bases and J by 1 base, with 7 bases between. The CDR3: CASSSQIQETQYF. Written as DNA, the CDR3 is TGCGCCAGCAGCTCCCAGATCCAAGAGACCCAGTACTTC.

This clonotype was recorded at least ten times. V and J are TRBV6-5 and TRBJ1-1; D not resolved. The CDR3 sequence is 12 residues long. Trimming took 2 bases from V and 2 from J, leaving 3 bases between them. Germline V CDR1 and CDR2: MNHEY, SVGAGI. The CDR3 DNA reads as TGTGCCAGCAGTTACGCAAACACTGAAGCTTTCTTT. Its translation: CASSYANTEAFF.

This chain uses TRBV20-1 with TRBJ1-1; D gene uncertain. Germline assignment: CDR1 DFQATT and CDR2 SNEGSKA (reference sequence). There are 13 residues in the CDR3. The ends were cut back, 5 bases at V and 3 bases at J, with 13 bases in the middle. CDR3 sequence reads: CSAELAVYTEAFF. CDR3 DNA: TGCAGTGCTGAATTGGCAGTCTACACTGAAGCTTTCTTT.

This rearrangement joins TRBV24-1 to TRBJ2-3; D is undetermined. Looked up from germline, CDR1 is KGHDR and CDR2 is SFDVKD. There are 13 residues in the CDR3. V lost 4 bases, J lost 0 bases, and 4 bases lay in between. In DNA, the CDR3 is TGTGCCACCAGTGACCCCAGCACAGATACGCAGTATTTT. This translates into CATSDPSTDTQYF.

This clonotype was counted only a few times. J is TRBJ2-7 and V is TRBV20-1; 7 bases align to TRBD1. Looked up from germline, CDR1 is DFQATT and CDR2 is SNEGSKA (reference sequence). V shed 6 bases and J 2 bases; nucleotides not matched to a gene: 13. The CDR3 is made up of 15 amino acids. CDR3 amino acids: CSAPEPIDRAYEQYF. The CDR3 nucleotides read TGCAGTGCCCCCGAACCGATAGACAGGGCCTACGAGCAGTACTTC.

J is TRBJ2-5 and V is TRBV5-1; D unclear. Between the trimmed V and J ends, which lost 5 bases and 5 bases, there was a span of 13 bases. Germline loops: CDR1 SGHRS, CDR2 YFSETQ. The CDR3 extends over 13 amino acids. The CDR3: CASSYAAKETQYF. CDR3 coding DNA: TGCGCCAGCAGTTACGCGGCGAAGGAGACCCAGTACTTC.

This clonotype was counted only a few times. The genes are TRBV10-1 and TRBJ1-1, with D possibly matching TRBD1 (6 bases). Germline CDR1 reads WNHNN; CDR2 reads SYGVQD (reference sequence). The V end was cut by 8 bases, the J end by 5 bases, with 18 bases between. This CDR3 is 14 amino acids long. The CDR3 bases are TGCGCCAGCCTGGGAAGACAGGCCTCAACTGAAGCTTTCTTT. This sequence encodes CASLGRQASTEAFF.

This clonotype has a count of ten or more. The CDR3 region is CSVEDRDGLQAFF. The CDR3 region has the DNA TGCAGCGTTGAGGACCGGGACGGACTTCAAGCTTTCTTT. The V and J genes are TRBV29-1 and TRBJ1-1; tentative D call: TRBD1 (5 bases). In germline, CDR1 is SQVTM, CDR2 ANQGSEA. V lost 3 bases and J 9 bases, leaving 17 bases between the germline ends. The CDR3 covers 13 residues. The complete variable domain, with remaining parts taken from reference TRBV29-1 and TRBJ1-1, reads SAVISQKPSRDICQRGTSLTIQCQVDSQVTMMFWYRQQPGQSLTLIATANQGSEATYESGFVIDKFPISRPNLTFSTLTVSNMSPEDSSIYLCSVEDRDGLQAFFGQGTRLTVV.

This clonotype was picked up a small number of times. The V call is TRBV6-5, the J call TRBJ1-2; D is perhaps TRBD1 (6 bases). The CDR3 contains 12 residues. Germline V gives CDR1 MNHEY, CDR2 SVGAGI. V was trimmed by 7 bases and J by 8 bases, leaving 14 bases between them. The CDR3 DNA follows: TGTGCCAGCACGGGAAGGGGGGAAGGCTACACCTTC. Its translation is CASTGRGEGYTF.

This clonotype occurred a few times. The rearrangement joins TRBV20-1 to TRBJ1-4; D perhaps matches TRBD1 (5 bases). The ends were cut back, 1 base at V and 5 bases at J, with 11 bases in the middle. CDR1 and CDR2 from the germline V gene are DFQATT and SNEGSKA (reference sequence). This CDR3 contains 14 residues. The CDR3 region is CSARATAGNEKLFF. In nucleotides, the CDR3 is TGCAGTGCTAGAGCGACAGCCGGCAATGAAAAACTGTTTTTT.

V is TRBV6-1 and J is TRBJ2-6; D is uncertain. Germline loops: CDR1 MNHNS, CDR2 SASEGT. V was shortened by 8 bases and J by 1 base, with 9 bases between the two germline ends. The CDR3 length is 14 residues. CDR3 amino acids: CASLRRSGANVLTF. The CDR3, as DNA: TGTGCCAGCCTACGGCGGTCTGGGGCCAACGTCCTGACTTTC.

This clonotype was recorded at least ten times. This sequence joins TRBV7-9 and TRBJ2-1; possibly TRBD1 or TRBD2 for D (5 bases each). The germline CDR1 and CDR2 sequences are SEHNR and FQNEAQ (reference sequence). This CDR3 comprises 15 residues. Trimming stripped 3 bases from V and 6 bases from J, with 15 bases between. CDR3 amino acids: CASSFRSLRGNEQFF. DNA for the CDR3: TGTGCCAGCAGCTTTAGGTCTCTGAGGGGCAATGAGCAGTTCTTC. The full variable domain, rest sourced from reference TRBV7-9 and TRBJ2-1, is DTGVSQNPRHKITKRGQNVTFRCDPISEHNRLYWYRQTLGQGPEFLTYFQNEAQLEKSRLLSDRFSAERPKGSFSTLEIQRTEQGDSAMYLCASSFRSLRGNEQFFGPGTRLTVL.

The chain joins TRBV12-3 or TRBV12-4 to TRBJ2-1, with TRBD1 matching 8 bases. There are 15 residues in the CDR3. With 5 bases clipped from V and 8 bases from J, the junction kept 11 bases outside the gene matches. The CDR3 DNA is TGTGCCAGCAGTACTGACAGGGGAGGAGCGGATGAGCAGTTCTTC. It is translated as CASSTDRGGADEQFF.

The chain carries TRBV10-3 and TRBJ2-3, with D unclear. V was trimmed by 6 bases and J by 2 bases, leaving 12 bases between them. The CDR3 covers 14 residues. Germline V gene data show CDR1 as ENHRY and CDR2 as SYGVKD. This CDR3 is CAIRTPHATDTQYF. The CDR3 region has the DNA TGTGCCATCAGAACTCCTCACGCCACAGATACGCAGTATTTT.

The chain recombines TRBV12-3 or TRBV12-4 with TRBJ2-7; D may be TRBD1 or TRBD2 (5 bases each). The CDR3 spans 14 residues. The V and J ends lost 2 bases and 6 bases respectively, with 14 bases between them. This chain's CDR3 is CASSLWGSGGEQYF. CDR3 coding DNA: TGTGCCAGCAGTTTATGGGGCAGTGGGGGCGAGCAGTACTTC.

Only a few counts were recorded for this clonotype. This sequence joins TRBV6-5 and TRBJ1-4, with D hard to call. Per germline, CDR1 MNHEY and CDR2 SVGAGI. The CDR3 is 15 residues long. Trimming pared 5 bases from V and 8 bases from J, leaving 18 bases between. CDR3 sequence (DNA): TGTGCCAGCAGTAACCCCGTTACTACGGGGGAAAAACTGTTTTTT. Translating gives CASSNPVTTGEKLFF.

This chain uses TRBV21-1 with TRBJ2-1; the D call in the table, TRBD1, was not verified against the DNA. TRBV21-1 is listed as a pseudogene. CDR3 length equals 17 residues. The CDR3 nucleotides are TGTGCCAGCAGCAAGGGAGAGGGTGGCGCTTTTAACAATGAGCAGTTCTTC. Translated, it gives CASSKGEGGAFNNEQFF.

There are a few counts of this clonotype. V and J are TRBV28 and TRBJ2-3, with 15 bases fitting TRBD2. V lost 7 bases, J lost 6 bases, and 8 bases stayed unmatched. Germline V gene data show CDR1 as MDHEN and CDR2 as SYDVKM. The CDR3 has 16 residues. DNA of the CDR3: TGTGCCAGCACTTACGGACTAGCGGGAGGGCTGGATACGCAGTATTTT. Translation: CASTYGLAGGLDTQYF.

Ten or more counts support this clonotype. This chain connects TRBV20-1 to TRBJ2-7; D possibly uses TRBD1 or TRBD2 (5 bases each). V lost 0 bases and J lost 0, with 12 bases in between. CDR1 is DFQATT and CDR2 is SNEGSKA in the germline V gene (reference sequence). The CDR3 is 15 residues long. This chain's CDR3 is CSARDPGPVSYEQYF. Written as DNA, the CDR3 is TGCAGTGCTAGAGATCCGGGACCCGTCTCCTACGAGCAGTACTTC.